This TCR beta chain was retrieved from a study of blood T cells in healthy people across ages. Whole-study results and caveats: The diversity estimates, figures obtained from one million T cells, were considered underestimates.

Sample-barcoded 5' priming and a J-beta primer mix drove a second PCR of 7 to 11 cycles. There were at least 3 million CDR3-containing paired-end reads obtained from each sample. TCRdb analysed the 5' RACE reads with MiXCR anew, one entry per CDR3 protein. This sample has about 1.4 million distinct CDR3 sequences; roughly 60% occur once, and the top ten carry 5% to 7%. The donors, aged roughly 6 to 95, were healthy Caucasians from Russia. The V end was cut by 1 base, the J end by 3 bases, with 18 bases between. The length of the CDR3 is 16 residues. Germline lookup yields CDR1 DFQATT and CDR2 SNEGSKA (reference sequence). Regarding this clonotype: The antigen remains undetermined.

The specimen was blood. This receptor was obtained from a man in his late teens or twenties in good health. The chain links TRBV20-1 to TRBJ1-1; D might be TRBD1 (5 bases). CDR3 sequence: CSARGLQVRVDTEAFF. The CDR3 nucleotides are TGCAGTGCTAGAGGTCTACAGGTCAGGGTGGACACTGAAGCTTTCTTT.